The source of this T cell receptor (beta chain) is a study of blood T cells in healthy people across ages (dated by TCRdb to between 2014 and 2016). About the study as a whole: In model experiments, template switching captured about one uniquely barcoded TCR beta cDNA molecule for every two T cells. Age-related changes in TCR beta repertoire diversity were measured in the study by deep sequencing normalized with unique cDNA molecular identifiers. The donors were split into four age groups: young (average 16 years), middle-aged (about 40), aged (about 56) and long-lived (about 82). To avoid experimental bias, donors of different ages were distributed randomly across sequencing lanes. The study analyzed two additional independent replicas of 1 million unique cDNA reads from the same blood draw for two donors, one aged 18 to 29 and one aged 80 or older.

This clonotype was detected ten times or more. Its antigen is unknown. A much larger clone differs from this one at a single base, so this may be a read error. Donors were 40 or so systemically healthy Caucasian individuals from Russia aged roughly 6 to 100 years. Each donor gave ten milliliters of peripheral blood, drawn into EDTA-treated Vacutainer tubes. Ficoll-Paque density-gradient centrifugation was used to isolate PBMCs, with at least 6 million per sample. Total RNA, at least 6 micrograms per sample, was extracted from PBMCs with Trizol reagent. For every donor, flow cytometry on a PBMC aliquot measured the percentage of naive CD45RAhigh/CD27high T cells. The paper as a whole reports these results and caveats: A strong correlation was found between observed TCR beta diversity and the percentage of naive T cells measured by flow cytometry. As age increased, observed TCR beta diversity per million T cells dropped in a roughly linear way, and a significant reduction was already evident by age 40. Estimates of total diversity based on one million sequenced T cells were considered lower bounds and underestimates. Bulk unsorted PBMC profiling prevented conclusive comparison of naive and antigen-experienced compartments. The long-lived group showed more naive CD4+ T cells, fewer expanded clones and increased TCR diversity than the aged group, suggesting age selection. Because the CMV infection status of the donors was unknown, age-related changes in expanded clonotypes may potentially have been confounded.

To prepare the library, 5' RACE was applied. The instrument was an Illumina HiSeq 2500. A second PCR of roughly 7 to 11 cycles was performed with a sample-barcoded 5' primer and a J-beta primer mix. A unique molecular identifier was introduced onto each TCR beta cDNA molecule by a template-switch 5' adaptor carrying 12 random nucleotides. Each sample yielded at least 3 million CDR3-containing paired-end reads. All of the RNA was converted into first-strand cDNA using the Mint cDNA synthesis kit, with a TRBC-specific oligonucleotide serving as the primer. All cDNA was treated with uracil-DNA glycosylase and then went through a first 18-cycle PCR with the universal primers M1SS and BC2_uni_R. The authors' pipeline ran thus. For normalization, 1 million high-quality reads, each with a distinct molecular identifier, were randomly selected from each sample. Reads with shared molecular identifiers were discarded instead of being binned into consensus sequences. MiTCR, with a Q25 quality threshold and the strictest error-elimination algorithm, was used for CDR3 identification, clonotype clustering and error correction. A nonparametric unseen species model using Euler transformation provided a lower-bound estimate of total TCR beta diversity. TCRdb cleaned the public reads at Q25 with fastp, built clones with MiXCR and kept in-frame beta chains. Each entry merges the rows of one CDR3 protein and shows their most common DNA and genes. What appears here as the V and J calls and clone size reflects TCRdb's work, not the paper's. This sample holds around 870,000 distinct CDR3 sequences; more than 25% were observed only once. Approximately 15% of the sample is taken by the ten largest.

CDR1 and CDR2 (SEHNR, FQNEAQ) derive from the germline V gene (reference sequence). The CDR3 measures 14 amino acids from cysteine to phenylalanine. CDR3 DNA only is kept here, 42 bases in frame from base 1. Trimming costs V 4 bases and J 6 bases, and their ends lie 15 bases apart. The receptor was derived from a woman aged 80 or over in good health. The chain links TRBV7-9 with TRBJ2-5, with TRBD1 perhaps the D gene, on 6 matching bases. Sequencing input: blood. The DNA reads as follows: TGTGCCAGCAGCTGGTCAGGGGCCACCCAGACCCAGTACTTC. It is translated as CASSWSGATQTQYF.